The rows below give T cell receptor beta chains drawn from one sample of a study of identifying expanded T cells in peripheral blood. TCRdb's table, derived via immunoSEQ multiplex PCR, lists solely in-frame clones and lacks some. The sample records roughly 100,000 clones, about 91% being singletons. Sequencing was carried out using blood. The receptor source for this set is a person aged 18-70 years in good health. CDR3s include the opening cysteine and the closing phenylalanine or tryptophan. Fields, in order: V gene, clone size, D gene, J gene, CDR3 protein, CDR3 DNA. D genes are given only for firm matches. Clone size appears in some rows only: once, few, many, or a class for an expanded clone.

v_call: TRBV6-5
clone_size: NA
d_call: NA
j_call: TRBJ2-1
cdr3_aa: CASSYAGTEQFF
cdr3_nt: TGTGCCAGCAGTTACGCCGGGACAGAGCAGTTCTTC

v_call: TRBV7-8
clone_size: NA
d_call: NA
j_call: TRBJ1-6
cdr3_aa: CASSSYSEVGIRPSSYNSPLHF
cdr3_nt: TGTGCCAGCAGCTCCTACTCAGAGGTTGGGATTCGTCCAAGCTCCTATAATTCACCCCTCCACTTT

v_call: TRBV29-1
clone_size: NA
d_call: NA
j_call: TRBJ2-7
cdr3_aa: CSVGTWPSYSYEQYF
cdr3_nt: TGCAGCGTTGGGACTTGGCCTAGCTACTCCTACGAGCAGTACTTC

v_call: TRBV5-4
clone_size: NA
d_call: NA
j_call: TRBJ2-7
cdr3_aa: CASRARDSYEQYF
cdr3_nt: TGTGCCAGCAGGGCCCGGGACTCCTACGAGCAGTACTTC

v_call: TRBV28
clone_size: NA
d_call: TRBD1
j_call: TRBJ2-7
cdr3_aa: CASRPGTGGFYEQYF
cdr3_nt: TGTGCCAGCAGGCCCGGGACAGGGGGCTTCTACGAGCAGTACTTC

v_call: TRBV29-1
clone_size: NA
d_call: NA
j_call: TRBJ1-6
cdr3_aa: CSVEDDHNSPLHF
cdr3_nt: TGCAGCGTTGAAGACGACCATAATTCACCCCTCCACTTT

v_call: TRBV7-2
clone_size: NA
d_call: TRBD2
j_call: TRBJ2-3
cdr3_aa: CASSSSGATDTQYF
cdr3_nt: TGTGCCAGCAGCTCTAGCGGGGCCACAGATACGCAGTATTTT

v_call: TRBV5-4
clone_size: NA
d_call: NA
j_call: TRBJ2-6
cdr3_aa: CASSLAVIRNGANVLTF
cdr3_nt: TGTGCCAGCAGCTTGGCCGTGATAAGGAATGGGGCCAACGTCCTGACTTTC

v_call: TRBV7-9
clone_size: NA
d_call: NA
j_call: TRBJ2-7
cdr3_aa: CASRGAYEQYF
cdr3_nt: TGTGCCAGTCGGGGGGCGTACGAGCAGTACTTC

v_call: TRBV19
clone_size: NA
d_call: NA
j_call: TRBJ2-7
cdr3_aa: CASSTRATGSYEQYF
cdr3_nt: TGTGCCAGTAGTACCCGGGCCACGGGCTCCTACGAGCAGTACTTC

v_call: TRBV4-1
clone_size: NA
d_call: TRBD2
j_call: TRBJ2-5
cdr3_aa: CASSQGAGRGGRETQYF
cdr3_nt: TGCGCCAGCAGCCAAGGTGCAGGGAGGGGAGGACGGGAGACCCAGTACTTC

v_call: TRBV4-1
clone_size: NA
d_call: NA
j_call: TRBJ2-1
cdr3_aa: CASSQDGNNEQFF
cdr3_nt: TGCGCCAGCAGCCAAGACGGCAACAATGAGCAGTTCTTC

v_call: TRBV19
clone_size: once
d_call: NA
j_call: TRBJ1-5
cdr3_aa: CASRWAGDQPQHF
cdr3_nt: TGTGCCAGTAGATGGGCAGGAGATCAGCCCCAGCATTTT

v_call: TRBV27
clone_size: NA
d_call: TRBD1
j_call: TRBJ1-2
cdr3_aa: CASPAYRGRGYGYTF
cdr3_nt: TGTGCCAGTCCCGCTTACAGGGGGCGCGGCTATGGCTACACCTTC

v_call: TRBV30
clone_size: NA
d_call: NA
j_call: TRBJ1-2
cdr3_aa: CAWSDQMGDGYTF
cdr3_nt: TGTGCCTGGAGTGACCAGATGGGGGATGGCTACACCTTC

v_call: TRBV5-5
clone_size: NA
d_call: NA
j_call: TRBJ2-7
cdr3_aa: CASSLFAYEQYF
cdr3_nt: TGTGCCAGCAGCTTGTTCGCCTACGAGCAGTACTTC

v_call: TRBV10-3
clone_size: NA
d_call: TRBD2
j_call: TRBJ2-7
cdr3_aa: CAIRDGTSGGDYEQYF
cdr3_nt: TGTGCCATCAGGGACGGGACTAGCGGGGGGGACTACGAGCAGTACTTC

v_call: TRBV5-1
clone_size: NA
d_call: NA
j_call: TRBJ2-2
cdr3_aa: CASSRTGPGELFF
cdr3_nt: TGCGCCAGCAGCCGGACGGGCCCCGGGGAGCTGTTTTTT

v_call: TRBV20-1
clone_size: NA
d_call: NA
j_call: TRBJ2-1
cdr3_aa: CSALRDNEQFF
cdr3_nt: TGCAGTGCTCTGAGGGACAATGAGCAGTTCTTC

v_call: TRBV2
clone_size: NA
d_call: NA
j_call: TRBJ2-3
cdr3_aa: CASSFFQRETQYF
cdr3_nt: TGTGCCAGCAGTTTTTTCCAACGAGAGACGCAGTATTTT

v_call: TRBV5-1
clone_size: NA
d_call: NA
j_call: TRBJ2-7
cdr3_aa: CASSSEGLGSYEQYF
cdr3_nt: TGCGCCAGCAGCTCGGAGGGACTGGGATCCTACGAGCAGTACTTC

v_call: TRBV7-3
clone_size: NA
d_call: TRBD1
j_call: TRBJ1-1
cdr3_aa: CASSKGQVNTEAFF
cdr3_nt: TGTGCCAGCAGCAAGGGACAGGTGAACACTGAAGCTTTCTTT

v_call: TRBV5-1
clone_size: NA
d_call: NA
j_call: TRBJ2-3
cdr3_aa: CAGREQISTDTQYF
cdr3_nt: TGCGCGGGACGGGAGCAGATCAGTACAGATACGCAGTATTTT

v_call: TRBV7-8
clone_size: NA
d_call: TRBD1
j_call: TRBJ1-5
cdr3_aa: CAIGTGNQPQHF
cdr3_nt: TGTGCCATAGGGACAGGGAATCAGCCCCAGCATTTT

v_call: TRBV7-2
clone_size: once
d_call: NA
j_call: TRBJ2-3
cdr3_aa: CASSLEGPSTDTQYF
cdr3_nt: TGTGCCAGCAGCTTAGAGGGACCCAGCACAGATACGCAGTATTTT

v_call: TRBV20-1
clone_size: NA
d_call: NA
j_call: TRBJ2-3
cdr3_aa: CSAQRGYTQYF
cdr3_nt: TGCAGTGCGCAGAGGGGGTATACGCAGTATTTT

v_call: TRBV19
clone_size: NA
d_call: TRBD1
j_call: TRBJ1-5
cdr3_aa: CASSGQALSGNQPQHF
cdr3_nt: TGTGCCAGTAGCGGACAGGCGCTGAGCGGCAATCAGCCCCAGCATTTT

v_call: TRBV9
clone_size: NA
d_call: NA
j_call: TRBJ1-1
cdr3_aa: CASSVLGSGEAFF
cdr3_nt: TGTGCCAGCAGCGTACTAGGATCCGGGGAAGCTTTCTTT

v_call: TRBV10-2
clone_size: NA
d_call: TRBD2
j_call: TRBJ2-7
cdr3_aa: CASSEPIAGSYEQYF
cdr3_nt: TGCGCCAGCAGTGAGCCGATAGCGGGCTCCTACGAGCAGTACTTC

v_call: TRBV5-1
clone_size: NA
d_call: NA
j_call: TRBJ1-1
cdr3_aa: CASSLQGDTEAFF
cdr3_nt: TGCGCCAGCAGCTTGCAGGGAGACACTGAAGCTTTCTTT

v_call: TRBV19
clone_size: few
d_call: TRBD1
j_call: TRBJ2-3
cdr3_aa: CASSSRTGADTQYF
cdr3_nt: TGTGCCAGTAGTTCCCGGACAGGGGCAGATACGCAGTATTTT

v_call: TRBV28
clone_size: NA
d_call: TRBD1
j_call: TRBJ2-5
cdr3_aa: CASSFTGTEETQYF
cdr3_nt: TGTGCCAGCAGTTTCACCGGGACAGAAGAGACCCAGTACTTC

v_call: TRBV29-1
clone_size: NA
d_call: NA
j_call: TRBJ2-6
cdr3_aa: CSVESRNGANVLTF
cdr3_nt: TGCAGCGTTGAATCCAGAAATGGGGCCAACGTCCTGACTTTC

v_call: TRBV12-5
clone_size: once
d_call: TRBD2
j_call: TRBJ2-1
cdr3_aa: CASGSLPTGTSGYNEQFF
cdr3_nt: TGTGCTAGTGGTTCTCTACCAACCGGGACTAGCGGCTACAATGAGCAGTTCTTC

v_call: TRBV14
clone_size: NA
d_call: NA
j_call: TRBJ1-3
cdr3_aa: CASSQDPGVYGNTIYF
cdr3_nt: TGTGCCAGCAGCCAAGACCCGGGAGTGTATGGAAACACCATATATTTT

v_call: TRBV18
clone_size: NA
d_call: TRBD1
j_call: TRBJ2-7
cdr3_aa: CASTKNRGAYEQYF
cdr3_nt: TGTGCCAGCACTAAGAACAGGGGAGCTTACGAGCAGTACTTC

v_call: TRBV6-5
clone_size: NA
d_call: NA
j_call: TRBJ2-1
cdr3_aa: CASSPPPTTRDEQFF
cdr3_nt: TGTGCCAGCAGTCCACCCCCGACTACAAGGGATGAGCAGTTCTTC

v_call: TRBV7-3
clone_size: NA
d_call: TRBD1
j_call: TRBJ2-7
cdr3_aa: CASSRDRLYEQYF
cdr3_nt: TGTGCCAGCTCCCGGGACAGACTCTACGAGCAGTACTTC

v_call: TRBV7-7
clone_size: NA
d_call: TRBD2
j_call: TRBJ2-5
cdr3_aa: CASSPLAGGQETQYF
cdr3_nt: TGTGCCAGCAGCCCGCTAGCGGGAGGTCAAGAGACCCAGTACTTC

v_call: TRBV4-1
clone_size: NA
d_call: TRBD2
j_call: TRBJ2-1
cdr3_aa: CASSLARGLAGGDNEQFF
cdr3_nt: TGCGCCAGCAGCCTCGCTCGAGGACTAGCGGGAGGGGACAATGAGCAGTTCTTC